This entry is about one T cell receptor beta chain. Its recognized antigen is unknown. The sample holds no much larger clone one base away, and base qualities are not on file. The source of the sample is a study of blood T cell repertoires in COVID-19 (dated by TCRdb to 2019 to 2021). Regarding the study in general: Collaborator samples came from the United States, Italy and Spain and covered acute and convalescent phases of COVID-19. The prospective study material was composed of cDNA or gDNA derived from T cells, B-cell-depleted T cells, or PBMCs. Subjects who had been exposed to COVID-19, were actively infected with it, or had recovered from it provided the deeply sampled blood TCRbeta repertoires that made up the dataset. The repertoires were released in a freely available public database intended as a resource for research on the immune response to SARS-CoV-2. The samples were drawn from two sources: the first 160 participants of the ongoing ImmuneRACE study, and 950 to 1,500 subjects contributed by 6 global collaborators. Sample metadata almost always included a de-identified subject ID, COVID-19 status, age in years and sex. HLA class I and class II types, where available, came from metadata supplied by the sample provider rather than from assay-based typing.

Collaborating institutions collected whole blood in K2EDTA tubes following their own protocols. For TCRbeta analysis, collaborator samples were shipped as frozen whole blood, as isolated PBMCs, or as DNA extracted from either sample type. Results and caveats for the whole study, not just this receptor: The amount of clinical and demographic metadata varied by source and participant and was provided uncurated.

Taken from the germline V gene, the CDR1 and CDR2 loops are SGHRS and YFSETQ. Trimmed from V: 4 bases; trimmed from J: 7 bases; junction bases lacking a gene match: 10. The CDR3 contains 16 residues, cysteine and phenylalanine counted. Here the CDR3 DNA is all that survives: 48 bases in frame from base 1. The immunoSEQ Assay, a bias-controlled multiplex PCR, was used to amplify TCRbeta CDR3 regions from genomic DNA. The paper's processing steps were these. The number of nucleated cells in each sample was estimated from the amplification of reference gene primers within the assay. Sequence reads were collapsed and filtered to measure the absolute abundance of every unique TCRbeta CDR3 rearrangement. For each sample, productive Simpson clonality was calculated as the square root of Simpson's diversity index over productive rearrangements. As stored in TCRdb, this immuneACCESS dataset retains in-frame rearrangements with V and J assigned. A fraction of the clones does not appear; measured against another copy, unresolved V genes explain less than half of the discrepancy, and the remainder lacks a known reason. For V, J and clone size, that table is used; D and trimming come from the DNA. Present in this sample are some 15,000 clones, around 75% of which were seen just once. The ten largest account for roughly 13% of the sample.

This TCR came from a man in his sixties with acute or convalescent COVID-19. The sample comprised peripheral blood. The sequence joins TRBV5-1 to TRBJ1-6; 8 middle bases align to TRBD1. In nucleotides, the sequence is TGCGCCAGCAGCCCTATCGCTCAGGGGGCGAATTCACCCCTCCACTTT. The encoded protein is CASSPIAQGANSPLHF.